These 7 T cell receptor beta chains were all obtained from the same sample, sequenced in a study of blood T cell repertoires in COVID-19. Generated by immunoSEQ multiplex PCR, the TCRdb table keeps only in-frame clones and is missing some. This table has around 280,000 clones, roughly 85% appearing once. The source material was PBMCs or T cells enriched from blood (not recorded which). Receptors originate from a woman aged 40-49 years who had recovered from COVID-19.

This clone was seen a few times. The chain has TRBV2 and TRBJ2-3; 10 bases are shared with TRBD1. This CDR3 region has 16 residues. CDR1 SNHLY and CDR2 FYNNEI come from the germline V gene. Trimming cost V 3 bases and J 1 base; bases outside gene matches: 4. CDR3 protein: CASSDRGQGRTDTQYF. The DNA for the CDR3 is TGTGCCAGCAGTGACAGGGGACAGGGGCGCACAGATACGCAGTATTTT.

As for this clone: At the DNA level, this CDR3 is encoded by other sequences in the same sample as well. The genes are TRBV5-8 and TRBJ1-6; no clear D gene. The CDR3 is 13 residues long. The V end lost 4 bases, the J end lost 5 bases, and 7 bases lay between the germline ends. The germline gives CDR1 SGHTS, CDR2 YDEGEE. In nucleotides, the CDR3 is TGTGCCAGCAGCCCCACTCATAATTCACCCCTCCACTTT. As protein: CASSPTHNSPLHF.

This clone was detected once. The CDR3 loop is CAIRGLAGSITDTQYF. CDR3 coding DNA: TGTGCCATCAGGGGACTAGCGGGATCCATCACAGATACGCAGTATTTT. The J gene is TRBJ2-3, the V gene TRBV10-3; 13 bases line up with TRBD2. Per germline, CDR1 ENHRY and CDR2 SYGVKD. The CDR3 consists of 16 residues. V dropped 6 bases and J dropped 2; count of bases not matched to a gene: 5.

This clone appeared a few times. The genes are TRBV28 and TRBJ1-1, with TRBD1 matching 9 bases. CDR1 MDHEN and CDR2 SYDVKM come from the germline V gene. V shed 4 bases, J shed 0 bases, and the junction held 3 bases outside the gene matches. The CDR3 extends over 15 amino acids. The CDR3 region is CASSSGQGLNTEAFF. The CDR3 coding sequence is TGTGCCAGCAGTTCCGGACAGGGGCTGAACACTGAAGCTTTCTTT.

The chain links TRBV14 to TRBJ2-3; 10 bases match TRBD2. This CDR3 is built from 15 residues. The ends lost 6 bases at V and 5 bases at J; junction bases unmatched: 8. CDR1 and CDR2 (germline): SGHDN, FVKESK. The CDR3 nucleotides read TGTGCCAGCAGTCAACTAGCGGGACGAGGAGATACGCAGTATTTT. Translated, it gives CASSQLAGRGDTQYF.

The chain combines TRBV6-5 with TRBJ1-5; possibly TRBD1 for D (6 bases). Germline loops: CDR1 MNHEY, CDR2 SVGAGI. The CDR3 has 14 amino acids. Trimming stripped 5 bases from V and 4 bases from J, with 12 bases between. The CDR3 protein is CASSPGTHNQPQHF. The CDR3 DNA reads as TGTGCCAGCAGTCCAGGGACACATAATCAGCCCCAGCATTTT.

The chain couples TRBV7-2 to TRBJ1-2; no clear D. Germline-derived CDR1 and CDR2 are SGHTA and FQGNSA. V was cut by 4 bases and J by 8 bases, with 14 bases left in between. The CDR3 runs to 13 residues. The CDR3 bases are TGTGCCAGCAGCTCAGGACTAGACGGCGGCTACACCTTC. Its protein product is CASSSGLDGGYTF. The variable domain in full, completed from reference TRBV7-2 and TRBJ1-2, reads GAGVSQSPSNKVTEKGKDVELRCDPISGHTALYWYRQSLGQGLEFLIYFQGNSAPDKSGLPSDRFSAERTGGSVSTLTIQRTQQEDSAVYLCASSSGLDGGYTFGSGTRLTVV.